The clone carrying this TCR beta chain has just one count. The CDR3 runs to 15 residues. The trim removed 0 bases at V and 7 bases at J, leaving 6 bases unmatched. CDR1 and CDR2 from the germline V gene are MNHNS and SASEGT. This sample is part of a study of Ad26.COV2.S vaccination and SARS-CoV-2 variants. Some clones are missing from TCRdb's copy, which holds only in-frame ones; the method was immunoSEQ multiplex PCR. The profile covers hundreds of thousands of clones, with roughly 90% appearing a single time and around 1.5% taken by the ten largest. Treatment noted: 19 received Ad26.COV2.S at low or high dose, single or two shots; about five received placebo; per-sample allocation not given. Specimens were obtained on day 63 following the first vaccine or placebo injection.

This receptor was obtained from a person between 18 and 60 years old who received the Ad26.COV2.S COVID-19 vaccine or a placebo. The genes are TRBV6-1 and TRBJ2-5, with 9 nucleotides matching TRBD1. This specimen was peripheral blood, taken in a trial of Ad26.COV2.S vaccine versus placebo. The CDR3 spells CASSEARGTGMTQYF. Written as DNA, the CDR3 is TGTGCCAGCAGTGAAGCCAGAGGGACAGGGATGACCCAGTACTTC.